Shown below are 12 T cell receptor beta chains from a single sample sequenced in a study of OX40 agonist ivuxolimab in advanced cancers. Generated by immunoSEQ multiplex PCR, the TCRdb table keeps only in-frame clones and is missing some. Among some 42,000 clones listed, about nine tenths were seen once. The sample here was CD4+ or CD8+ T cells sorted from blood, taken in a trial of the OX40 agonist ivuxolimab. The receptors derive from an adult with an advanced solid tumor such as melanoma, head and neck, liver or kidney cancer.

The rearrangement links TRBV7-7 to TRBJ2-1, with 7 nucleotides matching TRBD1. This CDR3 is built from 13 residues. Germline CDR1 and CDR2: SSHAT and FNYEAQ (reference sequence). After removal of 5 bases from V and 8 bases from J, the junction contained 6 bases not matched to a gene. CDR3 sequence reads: CASSPRTGDEQFF. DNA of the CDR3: TGTGCCAGCAGCCCCCGGACAGGCGATGAGCAGTTCTTC.

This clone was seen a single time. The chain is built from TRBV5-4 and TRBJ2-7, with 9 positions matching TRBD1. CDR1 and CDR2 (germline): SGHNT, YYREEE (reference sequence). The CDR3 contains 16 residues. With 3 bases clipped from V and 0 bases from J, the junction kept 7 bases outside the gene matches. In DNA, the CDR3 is TGTGCCAGCAGCTCGGATCCGGACAGGGGCTCCTACGAGCAGTACTTC. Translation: CASSSDPDRGSYEQYF.

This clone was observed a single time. CDR3 DNA: TGTGCCAGCAGTCCACCGATAGGGGGCGAATACAATGAGCAGTTCTTC. Residues: CASSPPIGGEYNEQFF. The chain carries TRBV28 and TRBJ2-1; 7 nucleotides align to TRBD1. This CDR3 comprises 16 residues. With 5 bases clipped from V and 4 bases from J, the junction kept 11 bases outside the gene matches. Germline V gene data show CDR1 as MDHEN and CDR2 as SYDVKM.

CDR3 sequence (DNA): TGTGCCAGCTCACCACAGGGGTTAGGCACTGAAGCTTTCTTT. Translation: CASSPQGLGTEAFF. The V gene is TRBV18, the J gene TRBJ1-1, with D perhaps TRBD1 (5 bases). The CDR3 spans 14 residues. Germline V gives CDR1 KGHSH, CDR2 LQKENI. Trimming took 1 base from V and 4 from J, leaving 10 bases between them.

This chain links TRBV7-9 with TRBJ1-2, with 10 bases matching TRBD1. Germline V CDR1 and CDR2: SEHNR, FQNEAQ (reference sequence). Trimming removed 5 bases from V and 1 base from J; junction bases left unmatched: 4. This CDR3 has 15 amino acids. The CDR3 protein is CASSVGQGDNYGYTF. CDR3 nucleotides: TGTGCCAGCAGCGTAGGACAGGGGGATAACTATGGCTACACCTTC.

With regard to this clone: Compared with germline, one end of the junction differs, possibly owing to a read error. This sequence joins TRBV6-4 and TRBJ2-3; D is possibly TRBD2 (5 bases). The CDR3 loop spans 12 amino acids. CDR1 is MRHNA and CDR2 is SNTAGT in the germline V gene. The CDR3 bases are TGTGCCAGCAGTGACACTGCGACGGGGAGTGTTTTT. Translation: CASSDTATGSVF.

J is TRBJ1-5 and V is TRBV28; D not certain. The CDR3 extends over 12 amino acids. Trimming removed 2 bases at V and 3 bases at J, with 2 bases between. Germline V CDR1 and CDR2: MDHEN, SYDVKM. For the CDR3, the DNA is TGTGCCAGCAGTTTACTCAATCAGCCCCAGCATTTT. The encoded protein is CASSLLNQPQHF. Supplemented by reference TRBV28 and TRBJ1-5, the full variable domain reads DVKVTQSSRYLVKRTGEKVFLECVQDMDHENMFWYRQDPGLGLRLIYFSYDVKMKEKGDIPEGYSVSREKKERFSLILESASTNQTSMYLCASSLLNQPQHFGDGTRLSIL.

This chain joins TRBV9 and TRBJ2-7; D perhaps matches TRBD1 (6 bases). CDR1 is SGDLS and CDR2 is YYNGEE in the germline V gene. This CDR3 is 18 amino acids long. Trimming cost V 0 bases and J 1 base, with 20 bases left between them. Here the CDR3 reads CASSVEIRTAQQSYEQYF. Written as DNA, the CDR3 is TGTGCCAGCAGCGTAGAGATCCGGACAGCCCAACAATCCTACGAGCAGTACTTC.

Here the CDR3 reads CSVSFGGRSETQYF. CDR3 sequence (DNA): TGCAGCGTCTCTTTCGGGGGGAGGTCAGAGACCCAGTACTTC. The J gene is TRBJ2-5, the V gene TRBV29-1; 7 nucleotides agree with TRBD2. Germline V CDR1 and CDR2: SQVTM, ANQGSEA. The CDR3 runs to 14 residues. V lost 6 bases and J lost 4; bases outside the gene matches: 11. The whole variable domain, filled in from reference TRBV29-1 and TRBJ2-5, reads SAVISQKPSRDICQRGTSLTIQCQVDSQVTMMFWYRQQPGQSLTLIATANQGSEATYESGFVIDKFPISRPNLTFSTLTVSNMSPEDSSIYLCSVSFGGRSETQYFGPGTRLLVL.

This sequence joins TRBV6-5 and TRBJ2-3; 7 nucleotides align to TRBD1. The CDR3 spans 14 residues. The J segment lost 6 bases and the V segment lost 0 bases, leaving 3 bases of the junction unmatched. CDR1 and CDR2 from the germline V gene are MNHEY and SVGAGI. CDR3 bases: TGTGCCAGCAGTTACTCCATGACAGGGGATACGCAGTATTTT. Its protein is CASSYSMTGDTQYF.

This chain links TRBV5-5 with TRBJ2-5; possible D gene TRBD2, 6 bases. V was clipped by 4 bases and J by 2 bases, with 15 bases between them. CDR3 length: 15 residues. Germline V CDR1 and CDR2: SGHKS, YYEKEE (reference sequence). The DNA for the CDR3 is TGTGCCAGCAGCAGGGAACTAGCCGGGCAAGAGACCCAGTACTTC. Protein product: CASSRELAGQETQYF.

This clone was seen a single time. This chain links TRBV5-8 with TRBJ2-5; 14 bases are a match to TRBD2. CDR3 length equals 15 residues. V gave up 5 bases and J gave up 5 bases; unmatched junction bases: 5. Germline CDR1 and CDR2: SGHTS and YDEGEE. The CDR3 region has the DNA TGTGCCAGCAGTCCTGGGACTAGCGGGAGTGAGACCCAGTACTTC. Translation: CASSPGTSGSETQYF.